Each of the 30 T cell receptor beta chains below was sequenced from the same sample in a study of T cells in Graves' hyperthyroidism and ophthalmopathy. Researchers amplified the TCR beta CDR3 regions from RNA transcripts. HTBI primers were used for first-round RT-PCR of the TCR CDR3. TCRdb reprocessed the multiplex PCR reads with MiXCR, giving one entry per CDR3 protein. The sample has 340,000 or so distinct CDR3 sequences; about 20% are singletons. Sequencing input: blood. These receptors originate from a woman aged 45-65 years with Graves' hyperthyroidism.

This sequence joins TRBV5-1 and TRBJ2-1; TRBD2 agrees at 14 bases. V shed 3 bases and J 9 bases; nucleotides not matched to a gene: 8. Per the germline V gene, CDR1 is SGHRS and CDR2 is YFSETQ. The CDR3 loop spans 16 amino acids. DNA for the CDR3: TGCGCCAGCAGCTACTGGGAAGGACTAGCGGGAGGTGAGCAGTTCTTC. It translates to CASSYWEGLAGGEQFF.

This clonotype has ten or more counts. V and J are TRBV12-3 or TRBV12-4 and TRBJ2-3; possibly TRBD2 for D (6 bases). The V and J ends lost 6 bases and 0 bases respectively, with 10 bases between them. This CDR3 is 14 amino acids long. CDR3 amino acids: CASRPGTSTDTQYF. The CDR3 DNA sequence: TGTGCCAGCAGGCCCGGGACTAGCACAGATACGCAGTATTTT.

This clonotype was picked up a small number of times. The V gene is TRBV20-1, the J gene TRBJ1-1; D uncertain. Germline V gene lookup returns CDR1 DFQATT and CDR2 SNEGSKA (reference sequence). The length of the CDR3 is 13 residues. Between the trimmed V and J ends, which lost 1 base and 4 bases, there was a span of 10 bases. The CDR3 DNA reads as TGCAGTGCTAGAGGCGACTCTCGCACTGAAGCTTTCTTT. Translated: CSARGDSRTEAFF.

In its sample, this clonotype was seen many times. V and J are TRBV20-1 and TRBJ1-1; D may be TRBD1 (6 bases). The ends were cut back, 0 bases at V and 7 bases at J, with 12 bases in the middle. The CDR3 consists of 13 residues. Germline CDR1 DFQATT, CDR2 SNEGSKA (reference sequence). The CDR3 region is CSARDQGGGEAFF. In nucleotides, the CDR3 is TGCAGTGCTAGAGATCAGGGAGGGGGTGAAGCTTTCTTT.

This clonotype has ten or more counts. DNA for the CDR3: TGTGCCAGCAGAACGGCCGGGACAGGGACAAGCACAGATACGCAGTATTTT. This codes for CASRTAGTGTSTDTQYF. The rearrangement links TRBV12-3 or TRBV12-4 to TRBJ2-3, with 9 bases aligning to TRBD1. V lost 6 bases to trimming and J lost 0 bases; unmatched junction nucleotides: 10. The CDR3 is made up of 17 amino acids.

This clonotype was counted many times. V gene TRBV6-1 combines with J gene TRBJ2-1; 12 nucleotides match TRBD2. CDR1 MNHNS and CDR2 SASEGT come from the germline V gene. This CDR3 comprises 15 residues. Unmatched junction bases numbered 3, after V lost 3 bases and J lost 6 bases. CDR3: CASSEKTSGSNEQFF. In DNA form, the CDR3 reads TGTGCCAGCAGTGAGAAGACTAGCGGGAGCAATGAGCAGTTCTTC.

This clonotype has at least ten counts. The V call is TRBV27, the J call TRBJ1-5; D remains ambiguous. V gave up 2 bases and J gave up 6 bases, with 14 bases separating them. The CDR3 runs to 15 residues. CDR1 is MNHEY, CDR2 SMNVEV, per germline (reference sequence). CDR3 sequence (DNA): TGTGCCAGCAGTTTAAATCCCTTGAGCGGTCAGCCCCAGCATTTT. Translating it yields CASSLNPLSGQPQHF.

The chain joins TRBV30 to TRBJ1-5, with a tentative D call TRBD1 (5 bases). This CDR3 contains 13 residues. Germline lookup yields CDR1 GTSNPN and CDR2 SVGIG (reference sequence). With 5 bases removed from V and 5 bases from J, the gap between germline ends came to 13 bases. The CDR3 DNA reads TGTGCCTGGTCCCGGGACTCCCATCAGCCCCAGCATTTT. It encodes CAWSRDSHQPQHF.

As to this clonotype: A much larger clone lies a single base off, so this may be a read error. The chain uses TRBV30 and TRBJ2-1; D not resolved. Germline CDR1 is GTSNPN and CDR2 is SVGIG (reference sequence). V was pared by 4 bases and J by 4 bases, with 14 bases between. The CDR3 totals 14 residues. This chain's CDR3 is CAWTAIFAYNEQFF. The DNA of the CDR3 is TGTGCCTGGACCGCGATCTTCGCTTACAATGAGCAGTTCTTC.

This clonotype has ten or more counts. This chain uses TRBV6-1 with TRBJ2-2; D assignment may be TRBD1 or TRBD2 (7 bases each). This CDR3 region has 13 residues. Per germline, CDR1 MNHNS and CDR2 SASEGT. The V end lost 5 bases, the J end lost 6 bases, and 10 bases lay between the germline ends. In DNA, the CDR3 is TGTGCCAGCAGTCCAGGGGGGGCCGGGGAGCTGTTTTTT. It codes for CASSPGGAGELFF.

The V and J genes are TRBV7-4 and TRBJ1-5; a weak D match, TRBD1 (6 bases). Germline V gene sequence: CDR1 SGHVT, CDR2 SQSDAQ. The CDR3 totals 14 residues. V lost 3 bases, J lost 5 bases, and 11 bases lay in between. Here the CDR3 DNA reads TGTGCCAGCAGCTTGAGGCCAGGGGATCAGCCCCAGCATTTT. Translation gives CASSLRPGDQPQHF.

V usage is TRBV19 and J usage is TRBJ2-1, with TRBD2 identical over 9 bases. The CDR3 is 20 residues long. V lost 5 bases, J lost 2 bases, and 19 bases stayed unmatched. Per germline, CDR1 LNHDA and CDR2 SQIVND (reference sequence). CDR3 sequence (DNA): TGTGCCAGTAGTCCGCGGGAGACTAGCGGCCTGGCCTCGGCCTACAATGAGCAGTTCTTC. Its protein product is CASSPRETSGLASAYNEQFF.

V and J are TRBV2 and TRBJ2-1; 9 nucleotides line up with TRBD2. Germline loops: CDR1 SNHLY, CDR2 FYNNEI. Germline trimming cut 8 bases from V and 4 bases from J; bases unmatched to any gene: 12. CDR3 length: 16 residues. The CDR3 region is CASVKGSGGLYNEQFF. DNA for the CDR3: TGTGCCAGCGTTAAGGGGAGCGGGGGGCTTTACAATGAGCAGTTCTTC.

This clonotype has only one observation. The final CDR3 position lacks the conserved phenylalanine or tryptophan, pointing to a likely read error. The chain uses TRBV3-1 and TRBJ2-2; 9 positions agree with TRBD2. Germline trimming cut 0 bases from V and 0 bases from J; bases unmatched to any gene: 2. CDR3 size: 17 residues. In germline, CDR1 is LGHDT, CDR2 YNNKEL (reference sequence). The CDR3 is CASSQEGGRANTGELFL. The CDR3 DNA is TGTGCCAGCAGCCAAGAGGGCGGGAGGGCGAACACCGGGGAGCTGTTTCTT.

This clonotype was detected only a few times. The chain recombines TRBV28 with TRBJ2-1, with TRBD2 matching 7 bases. After removal of 7 bases from V and 7 bases from J, the junction contained 16 bases not matched to a gene. This CDR3 is built from 16 residues. Germline values: CDR1 MDHEN, CDR2 SYDVKM. CDR3 in DNA: TGTGCCAGCATCACCACCCGGGCTAGCGGCGGGAATGAGCAGTTCTTC. It yields the protein CASITTRASGGNEQFF. Full variable domain (rest looked up from reference TRBV28 and TRBJ2-1): DVKVTQSSRYLVKRTGEKVFLECVQDMDHENMFWYRQDPGLGLRLIYFSYDVKMKEKGDIPEGYSVSREKKERFSLILESASTNQTSMYLCASITTRASGGNEQFFGPGTRLTVL.

Comment on this clonotype: This may come from a read error, since a much larger clone is one base off. The gene calls are TRBV2 and TRBJ1-1; D is uncertain. V lost 4 bases, J lost 3 bases, and 9 bases lay in between. CDR1 and CDR2 from the germline V gene are SNHLY and FYNNEI. The CDR3 extends over 13 amino acids. CDR3 region: CASSVDGYTEAFF. Written as DNA, the CDR3 is TGTGCCAGCAGTGTCGACGGCTACACTGAAGCTTTCTTT.

The V gene is TRBV28, the J gene TRBJ2-1, with TRBD1 matching 9 bases. Germline V gene lookup returns CDR1 MDHEN and CDR2 SYDVKM. CDR3 length equals 20 residues. The J segment lost 1 base and the V segment lost 6 bases, leaving 19 bases of the junction unmatched. CDR3 in amino acids: CASRGPRDRVVQQSYNEQFF. CDR3 bases: TGTGCCAGCAGGGGACCTCGGGACAGGGTTGTACAGCAGTCCTACAATGAGCAGTTCTTC. Full variable domain (remainder filled in from reference TRBV28 and TRBJ2-1): DVKVTQSSRYLVKRTGEKVFLECVQDMDHENMFWYRQDPGLGLRLIYFSYDVKMKEKGDIPEGYSVSREKKERFSLILESASTNQTSMYLCASRGPRDRVVQQSYNEQFFGPGTRLTVL.

This clonotype was seen just once. This sequence joins TRBV25-1 and TRBJ1-5; D not resolved. Trimming removed 9 bases from V and 9 bases from J, with 3 bases in between. Germline CDR1 reads MGHDK; CDR2 reads SYGVNS. The CDR3 totals 8 residues. In nucleotides, the CDR3 is TGTGCCAGTATGCCCCAGCATTTT. It specifies CASMPQHF.

This clonotype was detected a few times. The V gene is TRBV7-6, the J gene TRBJ1-1, with D unresolved. Germline V CDR1 and CDR2: SGHVS, FNYEAQ. Between the trimmed V and J ends, which lost 1 base and 6 bases, there was a span of 15 bases. The CDR3 totals 15 residues. CDR3 amino acids: CASSLVVGNSPEAFF. The CDR3 DNA follows: TGTGCCAGCAGCTTAGTGGTCGGGAACAGCCCTGAAGCTTTCTTT.

This clonotype occurred once. The genes are TRBV7-3 and TRBJ1-6, with a tentative D call TRBD1 (5 bases). CDR3 size: 13 residues. In germline, CDR1 is SGHTA, CDR2 FQGTGA. V was shortened by 5 bases and J by 9 bases, with 11 bases between the two germline ends. CDR3 in amino acids: CASSHVGGSPLHF. CDR3 sequence (DNA): TGTGCCAGCAGCCACGTTGGGGGTTCACCCCTCCACTTT.

This chain connects TRBV10-1 to TRBJ2-1; 10 nucleotides align to TRBD2. Germline CDR1 is WNHNN and CDR2 is SYGVQD (reference sequence). The J segment lost 6 bases and the V segment lost 0 bases, leaving 5 bases of the junction unmatched. The CDR3 has 16 residues. The CDR3 sequence is CASSESASGSFNEQFF. CDR3 bases: TGCGCCAGCAGTGAGTCGGCTAGCGGGAGTTTCAATGAGCAGTTCTTC.

This clonotype appeared many times. The rearrangement joins TRBV27 to TRBJ2-3; D perhaps matches TRBD2 (7 bases). The CDR3 length is 17 residues. Trimming left V 6 bases short and J 4 bases short, with 23 bases between. Germline values: CDR1 MNHEY, CDR2 SMNVEV (reference sequence). As DNA, the CDR3 is TGTGCCAGCAGACCCCCCCTGGGGGGGCCTAGAGCAGATACGCAGTATTTT. Translating it yields CASRPPLGGPRADTQYF.

V and J are TRBV5-4 and TRBJ2-7; 7 bases align to TRBD2. Germline trimming cut 3 bases from V and 6 bases from J; bases unmatched to any gene: 15. This CDR3 has 16 amino acids. Per germline, CDR1 SGHNT and CDR2 YYREEE (reference sequence). In DNA, the CDR3 is TGTGCCAGCAGCTCGCCGCTAGCGGCCGATCTGGGCGAGCAGTACTTC. It is translated as CASSSPLAADLGEQYF.

The CDR3 DNA sequence: TGCAGTGCCAAGACAGGGGAAAATGAAAAACTGTTTTTT. It specifies CSAKTGENEKLFF. The chain carries TRBV20-1 and TRBJ1-4, with TRBD1 matching 8 bases. The CDR3 consists of 13 residues. After removal of 6 bases from V and 5 bases from J, the junction contained 5 bases not matched to a gene. Per the germline V gene, CDR1 is DFQATT and CDR2 is SNEGSKA (reference sequence).

Ten or more counts support this clonotype. The chain recombines TRBV11-1 with TRBJ2-1; no firm D call. This CDR3 has 13 residues. Trimming shortened V by 2 bases and J by 10 bases, and 12 bases separated the two germline ends. Germline V gene data show CDR1 as SGHAT and CDR2 as FQDESV (reference sequence). CDR3 sequence (DNA): TGTGCCAGCAGCTTATCTCTGGGTGGGGAGCAGTTCTTC. It translates to CASSLSLGGEQFF.

This sequence joins TRBV14 and TRBJ2-7, with unresolved D. The CDR3 length is 13 residues. Germline assignment: CDR1 SGHDN and CDR2 FVKESK. V was pared by 1 base and J by 5 bases, with 9 bases between. This CDR3 is CASSQGVRDEQYV. DNA for the CDR3: TGTGCCAGCAGCCAAGGGGTACGAGACGAGCAGTACGTC.

V and J are TRBV6-1 and TRBJ1-1; weak D call: TRBD1 (6 bases). CDR1 and CDR2 (germline): MNHNS, SASEGT. The CDR3 contains 12 residues. Deletions cut 7 bases from V and 6 bases from J, with 12 bases between. CDR3 in DNA: TGTGCCAGCACCAAGGGGGACGCTGAAGCTTTCTTT. Translation: CASTKGDAEAFF.

The chain combines TRBV30 with TRBJ2-7; 7 bases are shared with TRBD1. V gave up 1 base and J gave up 4 bases; unmatched junction bases: 4. The germline V gene has CDR1 GTSNPN and CDR2 SVGIG (reference sequence). This CDR3 region has 13 residues. The CDR3: CAWSGDSRYEQYF. The CDR3 DNA reads as TGTGCCTGGAGTGGGGACAGCCGTTACGAGCAGTACTTC.

This clonotype was picked up many times. V and J are TRBV20-1 and TRBJ2-1; TRBD1 matches at 10 bases. CDR3 length: 14 amino acids. Germline trimming cut 3 bases from V and 4 bases from J; bases unmatched to any gene: 3. Germline CDR1 reads DFQATT; CDR2 reads SNEGSKA (reference sequence). The CDR3 bases are TGCAGTGCTAGGGGACAGGGGAAGTACAATGAGCAGTTCTTC. This translates into CSARGQGKYNEQFF.

The chain couples TRBV6-2 or TRBV6-3 to TRBJ2-3, with D possibly being TRBD1 (6 bases). Trimming pared 4 bases from V and 0 bases from J, leaving 14 bases between. Germline V gene sequence: CDR1 MNHEY, CDR2 SVGEGT. There are 16 residues in the CDR3. As DNA, the CDR3 is TGTGCCAGCAGTTCCTGGGACACCTCTAGCACAGATACGCAGTATTTT. Its protein product is CASSSWDTSSTDTQYF.